Listed below are T cell receptor beta chains from one sample, sequenced in a study of control samples from healthy donors and cancer patients. Here immunoSEQ multiplex PCR was the method, and the copy in TCRdb shows in-frame clones only, minus some. The sample gives roughly 130,000 clones, about 92% of which show up once; 1.7% is in the top ten. Sequencing was done on a sample of PBMCs. Receptors originate from a man aged 45 to 65 with head and neck cancer. Each CDR3 is given with its conserved first and last residue. D genes are given only for firm matches. A row's size may be missing; if present it is once, few, many or a size class.

abundance	d_gene	j_gene	v_gene	CDR3aa	CDR3nt
-	-	TRBJ2-2	TRBV6-5	CASRLTGPGGELFF	TGTGCCAGCAGGTTGACGGGGCCCGGCGGGGAGCTGTTTTTT
-	-	TRBJ2-1	TRBV19	CASSIGGGLNEQFF	TGTGCCAGTAGTATAGGAGGGGGTCTTAATGAGCAGTTCTTC
-	-	TRBJ2-5	TRBV7-2	CASRYLHGGRETQYF	TGTGCCAGCCGCTATCTTCACGGGGGCAGAGAGACCCAGTACTTC
-	-	TRBJ2-7	TRBV10-1	CASSEPTNGGPPYEQYF	TGCGCCAGCAGTGAGCCCACGAACGGGGGGCCACCCTACGAGCAGTACTTC
-	TRBD1	TRBJ1-4	TRBV18	CASSPGQGNEKLFF	TGTGCCAGCTCACCGGGACAGGGTAATGAAAAACTGTTTTTT
-	-	TRBJ1-3	TRBV5-5	CASSYGSGVASGNTIYF	TGTGCCAGCAGTTACGGGAGCGGGGTCGCGTCTGGAAACACCATATATTTT
once	-	TRBJ1-4	TRBV5-8	CASSSYRGATNEKLFF	TGTGCCAGCAGCTCCTACCGGGGCGCGACTAATGAAAAACTGTTTTTT
-	-	TRBJ2-1	TRBV3-1/TRBV3-2	CASSPPLRGGLNEQFF	TGTGCCAGCAGCCCCCCTTTGAGGGGGGGCCTCAATGAGCAGTTCTTC
-	-	TRBJ2-7	TRBV7-9	CASSPVEEQYF	TGTGCCAGCAGCCCCGTGGAAGAGCAGTACTTC
-	-	TRBJ1-2	TRBV19	CASSQKPDSFYGYTF	TGTGCCAGTAGTCAAAAGCCCGACAGTTTCTATGGCTACACCTTC
-	TRBD2	TRBJ2-7	TRBV19	CASSILAGDEQYF	TGTGCCAGTAGTATCCTAGCGGGGGACGAGCAGTACTTC
-	-	TRBJ1-2	TRBV5-1	CASRELGGYTF	TGCGCCAGCAGAGAATTGGGTGGCTACACCTTC
-	-	TRBJ2-2	TRBV19	CASIPTGGQTNTGELFF	TGTGCCAGTATCCCGACGGGAGGACAGACGAACACCGGGGAGCTGTTTTTT
once	TRBD1	TRBJ1-1	TRBV7-9	CASSTGQNKNTEAFF	TGTGCCAGCAGCACGGGACAGAATAAGAACACTGAAGCTTTCTTT
few	-	TRBJ1-4	TRBV6-5	CASGRRSTLEKLFF	TGTGCCAGCGGAAGGAGATCCACCCTGGAAAAACTGTTTTTT
-	-	TRBJ2-1	TRBV7-2	CASSLANSRFF	TGTGCCAGCAGCTTAGCAAACTCCCGGTTCTTC
once	-	TRBJ1-1	TRBV19	CASSIDPGYRAFF	TGTGCCAGTAGTATAGATCCGGGATATAGAGCTTTCTTT
-	-	TRBJ2-2	TRBV6-5	CASTPDTNTGELFF	TGTGCCAGCACCCCGGACACGAACACCGGGGAGCTGTTTTTT
-	-	TRBJ2-7	TRBV6-5	CASSSDGRQAYEQYF	TGTGCCAGCAGCTCCGATGGCAGGCAGGCCTACGAGCAGTACTTC
-	-	TRBJ2-6	TRBV10-3	CAIRSPFSGANVLTF	TGTGCCATCAGGTCTCCATTCTCTGGGGCCAACGTCCTGACTTTC